What follows is one T cell receptor (beta chain) and its context. Its antigen is not identified. In replicate PCRs of sorted subsets, approximately 190 ng DNA, about 30,000 T cell genomes, was used. Assay: immunoSEQ multiplex PCR; the TCRdb copy retains only in-frame clones and omits some. The table includes 2 million to 3 million clones, 90% to 95% detected once. These data originate in a study of shared clonotypes between healthy human individuals. The investigators split CD4+ cells into a CD45RA+ naive subset and a CD45RA-negative memory subset. Study results and limitations: Only blood was sampled; tissue repertoires likely differ.

The sequencing input was naive CD4+ T cells from PBMCs. This sample's subset: CD45RA+ positively selected. The receptor comes from a man between 18 and 29 years old in good health. Some clones in this sample may be carry-over from other donors' samples.

The DNA for the CDR3 is TGTGCCAGCAGCCAAGGCCCCTTCAATACGCAGTATTTT. Translation: CASSQGPFNTQYF. The V call is TRBV14, the J call TRBJ2-3; D not resolved. The CDR3 covers 13 residues. Trimming removed 1 base from V and 7 bases from J, with 9 bases in between. CDR1 and CDR2 (germline): SGHDN, FVKESK.